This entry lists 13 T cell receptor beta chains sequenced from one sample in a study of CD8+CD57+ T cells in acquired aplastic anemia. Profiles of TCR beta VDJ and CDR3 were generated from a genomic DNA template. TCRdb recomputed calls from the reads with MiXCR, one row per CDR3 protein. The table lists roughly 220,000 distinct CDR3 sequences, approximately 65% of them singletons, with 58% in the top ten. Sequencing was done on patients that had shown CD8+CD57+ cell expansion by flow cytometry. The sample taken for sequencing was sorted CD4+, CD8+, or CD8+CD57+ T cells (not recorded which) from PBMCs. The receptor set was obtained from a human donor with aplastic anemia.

The CDR3 DNA is TGTGCCAGCAGTTGGGGCAGGGTGGGCGATTCACCCCTCCACTTT. Amino acid sequence: CASSWGRVGDSPLHF. The rearrangement uses TRBV6-5 and TRBJ1-6; D is perhaps TRBD1 (5 bases). Germline V gene lookup returns CDR1 MNHEY and CDR2 SVGAGI. The length of the CDR3 is 15 residues. V was cut by 4 bases and J by 8 bases, with 15 bases left in between.

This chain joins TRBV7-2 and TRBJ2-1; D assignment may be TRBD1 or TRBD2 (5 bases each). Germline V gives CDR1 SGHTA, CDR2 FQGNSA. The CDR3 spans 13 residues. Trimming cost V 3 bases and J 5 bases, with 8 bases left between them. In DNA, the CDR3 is TGTGCCAGCAGCTTCCGGGGCCACAATGAGCAGTTCTTC. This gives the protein CASSFRGHNEQFF.

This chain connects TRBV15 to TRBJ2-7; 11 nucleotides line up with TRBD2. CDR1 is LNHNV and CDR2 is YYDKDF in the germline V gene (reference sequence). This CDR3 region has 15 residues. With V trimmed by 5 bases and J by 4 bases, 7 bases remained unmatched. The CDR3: CATSLSGRAGYEQYF. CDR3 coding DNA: TGTGCCACCAGCCTTAGCGGGAGGGCCGGATACGAGCAGTACTTC.

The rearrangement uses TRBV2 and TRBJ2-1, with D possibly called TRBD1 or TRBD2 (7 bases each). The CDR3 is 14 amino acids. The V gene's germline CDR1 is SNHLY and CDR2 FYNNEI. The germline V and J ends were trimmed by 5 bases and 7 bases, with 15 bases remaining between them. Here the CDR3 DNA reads TGTGCCAGCAGTTCAGGGGGGGGGCAAAATGAGCAGTTCTTC. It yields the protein CASSSGGGQNEQFF. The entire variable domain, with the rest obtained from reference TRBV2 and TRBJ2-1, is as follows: EPEVTQTPSHQVTQMGQEVILRCVPISNHLYFYWYRQILGQKVEFLVSFYNNEISEKSEIFDDQFSVERPDGSNFTLKIRSTKLEDSAMYFCASSSGGGQNEQFFGPGTRLTVL.

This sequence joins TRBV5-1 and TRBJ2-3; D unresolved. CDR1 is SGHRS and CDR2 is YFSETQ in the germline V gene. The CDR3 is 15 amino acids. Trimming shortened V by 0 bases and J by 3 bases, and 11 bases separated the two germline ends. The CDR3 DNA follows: TGCGCCAGCAGCTTGGCGGCGACGGTTACAGATACGCAGTATTTT. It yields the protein CASSLAATVTDTQYF.

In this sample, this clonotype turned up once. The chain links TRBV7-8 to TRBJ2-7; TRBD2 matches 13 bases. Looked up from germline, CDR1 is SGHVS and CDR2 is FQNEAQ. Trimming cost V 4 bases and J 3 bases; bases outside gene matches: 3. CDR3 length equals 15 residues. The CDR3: CASSSGLAGNYEQYF. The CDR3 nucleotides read TGTGCCAGCAGCTCGGGACTAGCGGGGAACTACGAGCAGTACTTC.

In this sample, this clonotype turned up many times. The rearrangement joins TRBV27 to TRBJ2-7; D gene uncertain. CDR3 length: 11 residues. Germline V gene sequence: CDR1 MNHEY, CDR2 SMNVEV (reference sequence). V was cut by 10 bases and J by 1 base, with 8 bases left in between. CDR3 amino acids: CATGWSYEQYF. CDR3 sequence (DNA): TGTGCCACTGGGTGGTCCTACGAGCAGTACTTC.

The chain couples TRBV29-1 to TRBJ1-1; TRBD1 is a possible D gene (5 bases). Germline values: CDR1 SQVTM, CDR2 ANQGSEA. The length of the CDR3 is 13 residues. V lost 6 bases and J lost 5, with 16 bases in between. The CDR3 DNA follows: TGCAGCGTAGAAAATGGGCGGGGGACTGAAGCTTTCTTT. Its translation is CSVENGRGTEAFF.

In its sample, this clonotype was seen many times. CDR3: CASSLGQGEQYF. The CDR3 DNA follows: TGCGCCAGCAGCCTAGGACAAGGCGAGCAGTACTTC. The rearrangement joins TRBV4-1 to TRBJ2-7; D might be TRBD1 (5 bases). CDR3 length equals 12 residues. V lost 4 bases to trimming and J lost 6 bases, with 10 bases between them. Per germline, CDR1 MGHRA and CDR2 YSYEKL.

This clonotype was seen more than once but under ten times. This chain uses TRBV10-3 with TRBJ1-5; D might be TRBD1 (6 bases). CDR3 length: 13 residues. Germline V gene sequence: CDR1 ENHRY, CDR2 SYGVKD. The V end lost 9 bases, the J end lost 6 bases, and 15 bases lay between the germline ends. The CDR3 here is CAITRGPSQPQHF. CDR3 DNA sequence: TGTGCCATAACCAGGGGTCCTAGTCAGCCCCAGCATTTT.

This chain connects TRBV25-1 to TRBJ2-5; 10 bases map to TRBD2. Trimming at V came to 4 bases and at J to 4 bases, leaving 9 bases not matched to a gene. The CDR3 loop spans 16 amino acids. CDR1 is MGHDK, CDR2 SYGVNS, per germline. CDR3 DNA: TGTGCCAGCAGTGCCCCCGGACTAGCGGTTGGAGAGACCCAGTACTTC. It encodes CASSAPGLAVGETQYF.

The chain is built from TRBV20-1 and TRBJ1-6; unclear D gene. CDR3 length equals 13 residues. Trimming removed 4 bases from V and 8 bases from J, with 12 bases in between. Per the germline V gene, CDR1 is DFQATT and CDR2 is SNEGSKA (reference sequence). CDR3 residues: CSANRVLDSPLHF. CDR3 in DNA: TGCAGTGCTAACCGGGTCTTAGATTCACCCCTCCACTTT.

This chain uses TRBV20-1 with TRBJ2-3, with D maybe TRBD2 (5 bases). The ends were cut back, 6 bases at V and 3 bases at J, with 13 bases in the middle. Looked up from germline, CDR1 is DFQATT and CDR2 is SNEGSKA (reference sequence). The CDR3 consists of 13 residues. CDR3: CSAQRSGTDTQYF. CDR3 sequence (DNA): TGCAGTGCCCAGCGGTCGGGGACAGATACGCAGTATTTT.